One and the same sample provided the 24 T cell receptor beta chains below, sequenced in a study of T cells in Graves' hyperthyroidism and ophthalmopathy. Authors of the study amplified TCR beta CDR3 regions from RNA transcripts. First-round RT-PCR with HTBI primers amplified the TCR CDR3 region. TCRdb recomputed calls from the multiplex PCR reads with MiXCR, one row per CDR3 protein. The data contain a few hundred thousand distinct CDR3 sequences, roughly 50% of them singletons. Sequenced: peripheral blood or thyroid tissue (not recorded which). Receptors were obtained from a young woman with Graves' hyperthyroidism.

This clonotype was counted at least ten times. V gene TRBV11-2 combines with J gene TRBJ1-4; perhaps TRBD1 as D (6 bases). CDR1 and CDR2 from the germline V gene are SGHAT and FQNNGV. CDR3 size: 15 residues. Trimming took 2 bases from V and 8 from J, leaving 15 bases between them. The CDR3, as DNA: TGTGCCAGCAGCTTATCATGGGGGGCTGGCGAAAAACTGTTTTTT. Translated: CASSLSWGAGEKLFF.

On this clonotype itself: Germline and junction disagree at one end, which may indicate a read error. The rearrangement joins TRBV7-2 to TRBJ2-7; a weak D match, TRBD1 (7 bases). The germline gives CDR1 SGHTA, CDR2 FQGNSA. The length of the CDR3 is 19 residues. CDR3 nucleotide sequence: TGTGCCAGCAGCTTAGAGGTGGGACAGCGCGGGGCTGGCTCCTACAAGCAGTACTTC. Encoded protein: CASSLEVGQRGAGSYKQYF.

V usage is TRBV19 and J usage is TRBJ1-4, with D tentatively TRBD1 (5 bases). Germline assignment: CDR1 LNHDA and CDR2 SQIVND (reference sequence). Trimming cost V 5 bases and J 8 bases, with 18 bases left between them. CDR3 length: 15 residues. The CDR3 is CASSLQGERGEKLFF. DNA for the CDR3: TGTGCCAGTAGTCTCCAAGGGGAACGAGGAGAAAAACTGTTTTTT.

This clonotype was detected many times. This sequence joins TRBV6-2 or TRBV6-3 and TRBJ1-1, with TRBD1 identical over 7 bases. Germline V lookup: CDR1 MNHEY, CDR2 SVGEGT. The CDR3 contains 14 residues. Trimming cost V 2 bases and J 4 bases; bases outside gene matches: 4. CDR3 nucleotides: TGTGCCAGCAGTTACACAGACAGGGTCACTGAAGCTTTCTTT. It codes for CASSYTDRVTEAFF.

The rearrangement links TRBV19 to TRBJ2-7; 10 positions match TRBD1. The ends lost 5 bases at V and 3 bases at J; junction bases unmatched: 1. Germline CDR1 and CDR2: LNHDA and SQIVND (reference sequence). The CDR3 totals 13 residues. The CDR3 loop is CASSGTGDYEQYF. The DNA of the CDR3 is TGTGCCAGTAGTGGGACAGGGGACTACGAGCAGTACTTC.

This clonotype was picked up many times. V usage is TRBV30 and J usage is TRBJ2-7; D is ambiguous. Germline-derived CDR1 and CDR2 are GTSNPN and SVGIG (reference sequence). This CDR3 contains 12 residues. Trimming removed 2 bases from V and 4 bases from J, with 9 bases in between. The CDR3 loop is CAWSPGHYEQYF. DNA for the CDR3: TGTGCCTGGAGTCCCGGGCATTACGAGCAGTACTTC.

The sample holds one count of this clonotype. A read error may be the cause here, since a much bigger clone is one base away. CDR3 sequence (DNA): TGTGCCGGCAGTGAACTAGATTACGAGCAGTACTTC. It codes for CAGSELDYEQYF. This chain uses TRBV6-1 with TRBJ2-7; D possibly corresponds to TRBD2 (5 bases). The CDR3 spans 12 residues. CDR1 MNHNS and CDR2 SASEGT come from the germline V gene.

In this sample, this clonotype turned up once. The gene calls are TRBV7-8 and TRBJ2-5, with D perhaps matching TRBD1 or TRBD2 (5 bases each). Germline CDR1 and CDR2: SGHVS and FQNEAQ. CDR3 length: 13 residues. The V end lost 4 bases, the J end lost 4 bases, and 10 bases lay between the germline ends. CDR3 DNA: TGTGCCAGCAGCTCTGTCGGGGCAGAGACCCAGTACTTC. Translated: CASSSVGAETQYF.

With regard to this clonotype: It is likely a read error, because the conserved phenylalanine at the end of the CDR3 is missing. The limits of the CDR3 on the DNA are not certain, so only TCRdb's listed CDR3 is given. The chain combines TRBV20-1 with TRBJ1-5. The CDR3 is made up of 9 amino acids, end residues included. Germline V gene lookup returns CDR1 DFQATT and CDR2 SNEGSKA (reference sequence). CDR3 residues: CSARHGQRS.

V and J are TRBV27 and TRBJ2-7; D is possibly TRBD1 or TRBD2 (6 bases each). The CDR3 has 15 residues. The germline CDR1 and CDR2 sequences are MNHEY and SMNVEV (reference sequence). The germline V and J ends were trimmed by 7 bases and 5 bases, with 21 bases remaining between them. CDR3 residues: CASTPSWSGANEQYF. The CDR3 coding sequence is TGTGCCAGCACCCCTTCATGGTCGGGGGCCAACGAGCAGTACTTC.

CDR3 DNA: TGTGCCAGCAGATACGACAGGGGTCGGGGGACCCAGTACTTC. This translates into CASRYDRGRGTQYF. V gene TRBV6-5 combines with J gene TRBJ2-5, with TRBD1 matching over 8 bases. The CDR3 is made up of 14 amino acids. Germline trimming cut 6 bases from V and 7 bases from J; bases unmatched to any gene: 10. The germline CDR1 and CDR2 sequences are MNHEY and SVGAGI.

By its share, this clonotype is medium-sized. This chain connects TRBV20-1 to TRBJ1-1; weak D call: TRBD1 (5 bases). In germline, CDR1 is DFQATT, CDR2 SNEGSKA (reference sequence). Trimming removed 1 base from V and 8 bases from J, with 17 bases in between. The CDR3 covers 14 residues. Here the CDR3 DNA reads TGCAGTGCTAGAGGACTTCGGGACGAACTCGAAGCTTTCTTT. It specifies CSARGLRDELEAFF.

This clonotype showed up just once. The rearrangement joins TRBV2 to TRBJ2-7; the match to TRBD2 covers 10 bases. Germline V lookup: CDR1 SNHLY, CDR2 FYNNEI. V dropped 1 base and J dropped 5; count of bases not matched to a gene: 8. The CDR3 is 16 residues long. The CDR3 is CASSEGASGSRDEQYF. The CDR3 DNA sequence: TGTGCCAGCAGTGAAGGGGCTAGCGGGAGTAGGGACGAGCAGTACTTC.

CDR3 residues: CATSDPSGTSGSYGETQYF. The DNA for the CDR3 is TGTGCCACCAGTGATCCTAGCGGGACTAGCGGGAGTTACGGAGAGACCCAGTACTTC. This chain links TRBV24-1 with TRBJ2-5; TRBD2 aligns across 14 bases. The J segment lost 4 bases and the V segment lost 3 bases, leaving 12 bases of the junction unmatched. CDR3 length equals 19 residues. From germline, CDR1 is KGHDR and CDR2 SFDVKD.

The J gene is TRBJ1-2, the V gene TRBV29-1, with unresolved D. The length of the CDR3 is 14 residues. V shed 7 bases and J shed 0 bases, with 15 bases lying between them. Germline CDR1 reads SQVTM; CDR2 reads ANQGSEA. As DNA, the CDR3 is TGCAGCGCCAGTAGTATATCGGCTAACTATGGCTACACCTTC. Residues: CSASSISANYGYTF.

V gene TRBV29-1 combines with J gene TRBJ2-7; D is unresolved. This CDR3 is 11 amino acids long. V gave up 2 bases and J gave up 5 bases, with 7 bases separating them. Germline CDR1 reads SQVTM; CDR2 reads ANQGSEA. In nucleotides, the CDR3 is TGCAGCGTTGAAATAGGACACGAGCAGTACTTC. This sequence encodes CSVEIGHEQYF.

This clonotype was recorded at least ten times. The rearrangement joins TRBV12-3 or TRBV12-4 to TRBJ2-7, with TRBD2 as a possible D gene (6 bases). With 6 bases removed from V and 6 bases from J, the gap between germline ends came to 15 bases. This CDR3 spans 13 amino acids. CDR3 in DNA: TGTGCCAGCAGCCCGGGACTCCCTGGCGAGCAGTACTTC. Translated: CASSPGLPGEQYF.

In this sample, this clonotype turned up many times. The chain employs TRBV19 and TRBJ2-7; perhaps TRBD2 as D (6 bases). V lost 1 base, J lost 3 bases, and 7 bases lay in between. CDR1 and CDR2 (germline): LNHDA, SQIVND (reference sequence). There are 13 residues in the CDR3. The CDR3 here is CASSIAGVYEQYF. DNA for the CDR3: TGTGCCAGTAGTATAGCGGGAGTCTACGAGCAGTACTTC.

This clonotype was seen at least ten times. The chain combines TRBV4-3 with TRBJ1-5, with D uncertain. Germline loops: CDR1 LGHNA, CDR2 YSLEER. V was cut by 0 bases and J by 6 bases, with 12 bases left in between. This CDR3 spans 15 amino acids. The CDR3 protein is CASSQEWVPSQPQHF. As DNA, the CDR3 is TGCGCCAGCAGCCAAGAGTGGGTACCCAGTCAGCCCCAGCATTTT.

This clonotype was picked up one time. J is TRBJ2-1 and V is TRBV24-1; 7 bases agree with TRBD2. CDR1 KGHDR and CDR2 SFDVKD come from the germline V gene. CDR3 length: 16 amino acids. The trim removed 3 bases at V and 4 bases at J, leaving 8 bases unmatched. CDR3 protein: CATSDQRDSLYNEQFF. The CDR3 DNA is TGTGCCACCAGTGATCAGCGGGATTCCCTATACAATGAGCAGTTCTTC.

This clonotype came up many times. The chain recombines TRBV27 with TRBJ2-2; 8 positions match TRBD1. Germline lookup yields CDR1 MNHEY and CDR2 SMNVEV (reference sequence). V gave up 4 bases and J gave up 5 bases; unmatched junction bases: 0. The CDR3 is made up of 13 amino acids. The DNA for the CDR3 is TGTGCCAGCAGTTGGACAGGGACCGGGGAGCTGTTTTTT. Translating it yields CASSWTGTGELFF.

The gene calls are TRBV29-1 and TRBJ1-2, with D hard to call. Per germline, CDR1 SQVTM and CDR2 ANQGSEA. The CDR3 is 15 residues long. V lost 6 bases and J 6 bases, leaving 23 bases between the germline ends. The CDR3 reads CSVESAVGSSDGYTF. Here the CDR3 DNA reads TGCAGCGTCGAGTCTGCCGTAGGGTCATCAGATGGCTACACCTTC.

Note on this clonotype: Compared with germline, one end of the junction differs, possibly owing to a read error. The chain is built from TRBV5-1 and TRBJ2-2; 9 bases line up with TRBD2. The CDR3 sequence is 15 residues long. From germline, CDR1 is SGHRS and CDR2 YFSETQ. CDR3 amino acids: CANSLLAGPTGELFF. For the CDR3, the DNA is TGCGCCAACAGCTTGCTAGCGGGACCCACCGGGGAGCTGTTTTTT.

This chain connects TRBV12-3 or TRBV12-4 to TRBJ1-1; 10 nucleotides match TRBD1. The V and J ends lost 6 bases and 4 bases, in that order; junction bases with no gene match: 2. The CDR3 is 13 residues long. The CDR3 is CASRRQGATEAFF. The CDR3 bases are TGTGCCAGCAGGAGACAGGGGGCCACTGAAGCTTTCTTT.